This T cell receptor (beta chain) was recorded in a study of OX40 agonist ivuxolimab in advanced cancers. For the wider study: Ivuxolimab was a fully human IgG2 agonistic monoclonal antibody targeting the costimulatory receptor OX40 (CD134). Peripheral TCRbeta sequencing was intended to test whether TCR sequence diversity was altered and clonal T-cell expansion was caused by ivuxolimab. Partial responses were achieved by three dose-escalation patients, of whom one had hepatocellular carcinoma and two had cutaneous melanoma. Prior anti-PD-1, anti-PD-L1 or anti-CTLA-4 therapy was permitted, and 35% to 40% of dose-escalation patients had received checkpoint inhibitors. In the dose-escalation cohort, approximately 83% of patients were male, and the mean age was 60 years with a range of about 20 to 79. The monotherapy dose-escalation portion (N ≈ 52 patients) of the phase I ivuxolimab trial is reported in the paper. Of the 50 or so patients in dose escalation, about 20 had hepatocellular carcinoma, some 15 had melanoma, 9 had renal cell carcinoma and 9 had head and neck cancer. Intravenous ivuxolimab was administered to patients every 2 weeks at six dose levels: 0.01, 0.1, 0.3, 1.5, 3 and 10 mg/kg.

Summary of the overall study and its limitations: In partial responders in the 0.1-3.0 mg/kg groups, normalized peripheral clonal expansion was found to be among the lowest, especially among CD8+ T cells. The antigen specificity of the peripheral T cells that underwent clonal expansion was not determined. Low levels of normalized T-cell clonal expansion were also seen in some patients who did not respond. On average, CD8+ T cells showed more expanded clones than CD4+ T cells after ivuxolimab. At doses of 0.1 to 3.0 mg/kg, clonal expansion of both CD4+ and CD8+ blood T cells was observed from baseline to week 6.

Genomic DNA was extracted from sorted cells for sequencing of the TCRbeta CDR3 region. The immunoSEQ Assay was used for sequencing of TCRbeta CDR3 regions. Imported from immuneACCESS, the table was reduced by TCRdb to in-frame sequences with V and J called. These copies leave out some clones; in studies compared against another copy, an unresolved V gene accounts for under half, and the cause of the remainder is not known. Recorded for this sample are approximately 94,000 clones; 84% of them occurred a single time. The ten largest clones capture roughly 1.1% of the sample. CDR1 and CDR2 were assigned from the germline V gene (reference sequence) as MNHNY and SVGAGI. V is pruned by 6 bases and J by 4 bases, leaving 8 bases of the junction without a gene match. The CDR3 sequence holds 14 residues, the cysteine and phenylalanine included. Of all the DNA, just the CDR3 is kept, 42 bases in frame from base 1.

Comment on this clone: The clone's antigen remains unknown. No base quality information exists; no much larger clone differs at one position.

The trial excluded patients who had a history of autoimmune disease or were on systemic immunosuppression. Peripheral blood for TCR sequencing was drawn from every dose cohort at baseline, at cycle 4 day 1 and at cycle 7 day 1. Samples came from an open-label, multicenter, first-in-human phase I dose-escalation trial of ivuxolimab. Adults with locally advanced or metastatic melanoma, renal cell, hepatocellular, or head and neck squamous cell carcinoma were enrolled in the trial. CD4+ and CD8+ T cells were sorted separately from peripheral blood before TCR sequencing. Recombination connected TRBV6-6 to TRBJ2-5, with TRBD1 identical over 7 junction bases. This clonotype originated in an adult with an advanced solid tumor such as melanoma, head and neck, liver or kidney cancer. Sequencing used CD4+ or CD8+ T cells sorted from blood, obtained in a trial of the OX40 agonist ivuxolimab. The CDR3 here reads CASRALGDRETQYF. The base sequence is TGTGCCAGCAGAGCTCTAGGGGACAGAGAGACCCAGTACTTC.